This TCR beta chain was sequenced during a study of blood T cell repertoires in COVID-19. CDR1 and CDR2 (germline): LNHDA, SQIVND (reference sequence). The CDR3 has 15 residues. V lost 3 bases, J lost 2 bases, and 11 bases lay in between. Method: immunoSEQ multiplex PCR; TCRdb's copy keeps in-frame clones and lacks some. The sample lists 350,000 to 450,000 clones, roughly 88% seen once, with approximately 1.5% in the top ten. Adults between about 18 and 95 years of age took part from about two dozen US areas. Assignments of participants to cohorts depended upon their own reported clinical history. Specimen: PBMCs or T cells enriched from blood (not recorded which). This chain uses TRBV19 with TRBJ2-1; tentatively, D is TRBD2 (6 bases). This sequence originates from a woman between 18 and 29 years old who had been exposed to COVID-19. CDR3 bases: TGTGCCAGTAGTATTAGCTGGGGGGCCTACAATGAGCAGTTCTTC. Translating gives CASSISWGAYNEQFF.